These T cell receptor beta chains were read from a single sample in a study of T cell responses to AZD1222 COVID-19 vaccine. Assay: immunoSEQ multiplex PCR; the TCRdb copy retains only in-frame clones and omits some. The table shows about 150,000 clones, with about 93% occurring only once. The sample consisted of peripheral blood, taken on day 0 of AZD1222 vaccination. The receptors come from an adult in good health. The CDR3 runs from the conserved cysteine through the conserved F or W. The D gene is left open where the match is weak. Clone sizes are given selectively: once, few, many, or a class where the clone is expanded.

clone size	J gene	V gene	D gene	CDR3 protein	CDR3 DNA
-	TRBJ1-2	TRBV4-3	-	CASTGGYGYTF	TGCGCCAGCACCGGGGGGTATGGCTACACCTTC
-	TRBJ1-3	TRBV10-1	-	CASSDPSSGNTIYF	TGCGCCAGCAGTGACCCGAGCTCTGGAAACACCATATATTTT
-	TRBJ2-7	TRBV5-1	TRBD2	CARRYSSGTGHEQYF	TGCGCCAGACGATATAGTAGCGGGACGGGCCACGAGCAGTACTTC
-	TRBJ1-2	TRBV20-1	-	CSASDRRYGYTF	TGCAGTGCTAGTGATCGGCGCTATGGCTACACCTTC
-	TRBJ2-1	TRBV5-1	-	CASSLQRTLTYNEQFF	TGCGCCAGCAGCTTGCAGCGGACCTTGACCTACAATGAGCAGTTCTTC
-	TRBJ2-2	TRBV7-8	TRBD2	CASSSQPPGLAIGGTGELFF	TGTGCCAGCAGTTCACAGCCCCCTGGACTAGCGATTGGGGGGACCGGGGAGCTGTTTTTT
-	TRBJ2-7	TRBV11-2	-	CASSLVQADYEQYF	TGTGCCAGCAGCTTGGTTCAAGCGGACTACGAGCAGTACTTC
-	TRBJ1-2	TRBV6-1	-	CASSEVRPDGYTF	TGTGCCAGCAGTGAAGTCCGTCCAGACGGCTACACCTTC
-	TRBJ1-2	TRBV27	TRBD1	CASSQQGAVGYTF	TGTGCCAGCAGTCAACAGGGGGCCGTTGGCTACACCTTC
-	TRBJ2-7	TRBV27	-	CASSLGPSARLYEQYF	TGTGCCAGCAGTTTAGGTCCTAGCGCCCGTCTCTACGAGCAGTACTTC
-	TRBJ2-5	TRBV4-3	-	CASSQSRVGVAETQYF	TGCGCCAGCAGCCAATCTCGGGTAGGAGTTGCGGAGACCCAGTACTTC
-	TRBJ1-4	TRBV5-6	TRBD1	CASSQQGQGNEKLFF	TGTGCCAGCAGCCAGCAAGGACAGGGTAATGAAAAACTGTTTTTT
-	TRBJ1-2	TRBV5-4	-	CASSLAGPAGYTF	TGTGCCAGCAGCTTGGCCGGTCCTGCCGGCTACACCTTC
-	TRBJ2-5	TRBV3-1/TRBV3-2	-	CASSQSATWRETQYF	TGTGCCAGCAGCCAATCGGCTACCTGGCGGGAGACCCAGTACTTC
once	TRBJ1-2	TRBV28	-	CASSPQGANYGYTF	TGTGCCAGCAGTCCCCAGGGAGCTAACTATGGCTACACCTTC
-	TRBJ2-1	TRBV7-6	-	CASSPSGYHYNEQFF	TGTGCCAGCAGCCCGAGTGGCTACCACTACAATGAGCAGTTCTTC
-	TRBJ1-1	TRBV3-1/TRBV3-2	-	CASSLMDTEAFF	TGTGCCAGCAGCCTGATGGACACTGAAGCTTTCTTT
-	TRBJ1-2	TRBV2	TRBD1	CASSPQGGNYGYTF	TGTGCCAGCAGCCCCCAGGGGGGAAACTATGGCTACACCTTC
-	TRBJ1-1	TRBV7-2	-	CASLPLGDTEAFF	TGTGCCAGCCTCCCGTTGGGGGACACTGAAGCTTTCTTT
-	TRBJ2-5	TRBV19	TRBD2	CASSIDGGREETQYF	TGTGCCAGTAGTATAGATGGCGGGAGGGAGGAGACCCAGTACTTC
-	TRBJ2-7	TRBV9	-	CASSVGAMGSYEQYF	TGTGCCAGCAGCGTAGGTGCGATGGGCTCCTACGAGCAGTACTTC
-	TRBJ2-7	TRBV2	-	CASSEGHSYEQYF	TGTGCCAGCAGTGAGGGCCACTCCTACGAGCAGTACTTC
few	TRBJ2-7	TRBV5-1	TRBD2	CASSPDGLAGYEQYF	TGCGCCAGCAGCCCAGACGGGCTAGCGGGATACGAGCAGTACTTC
-	TRBJ1-2	TRBV12-3/TRBV12-4	-	CASRSGNYGYTF	TGTGCCAGCAGATCCGGAAACTATGGCTACACCTTC
-	TRBJ2-7	TRBV29-1	-	CSVVGDWSYEQYF	TGCAGCGTTGTAGGGGACTGGTCCTACGAGCAGTACTTC
-	TRBJ1-4	TRBV6-5	-	CASSLSGPREKLFF	TGTGCCAGCAGTTTATCAGGGCCGCGTGAAAAACTGTTTTTT
-	TRBJ1-1	TRBV6-8	-	CASSLRTNPEAFF	TGTGCCAGCAGTTTGCGGACGAACCCTGAAGCTTTCTTT
-	TRBJ1-2	TRBV5-4	-	CASSLDRGSYGYTF	TGTGCCAGCAGCTTGGACAGAGGAAGCTATGGCTACACCTTC
-	TRBJ2-3	TRBV14	TRBD1	CASTAGPRGPTDTQYF	TGTGCCAGCACCGCGGGCCCTAGGGGGCCCACAGATACGCAGTATTTT
-	TRBJ2-3	TRBV6-1	-	CASSEEQIRTDTQYF	TGTGCCAGCAGTGAAGAACAGATTCGCACAGATACGCAGTATTTT
-	TRBJ2-1	TRBV30	-	CAWNRMGGAYNEQFF	TGTGCCTGGAATCGTATGGGTGGGGCCTACAATGAGCAGTTCTTC
-	TRBJ2-1	TRBV5-4	TRBD2	CASSSTSGRPEDEQFF	TGTGCCAGCAGCTCGACTAGCGGGAGGCCAGAGGATGAGCAGTTCTTC
-	TRBJ1-1	TRBV11-2	-	CASSWEGGANTEAFF	TGTGCCAGCAGCTGGGAAGGGGGGGCGAACACTGAAGCTTTCTTT
-	TRBJ2-7	TRBV10-1	TRBD1	CARPTGQGYEQYF	TGCGCCCGGCCGACGGGACAGGGCTACGAGCAGTACTTC
-	TRBJ2-3	TRBV19	-	CASRQPGTPGDTDTQYF	TGTGCCAGTAGACAACCTGGGACACCTGGAGACACAGATACGCAGTATTTT
-	TRBJ1-4	TRBV7-9	TRBD1	CASSSTDRGNEKLFF	TGTGCCAGCAGCTCGACGGACAGGGGCAATGAAAAACTGTTTTTT
-	TRBJ1-2	TRBV28	TRBD1	CASSLPHPGQGAGYTF	TGTGCCAGCAGTTTACCCCACCCGGGACAGGGGGCTGGCTACACCTTC
many	TRBJ1-2	TRBV27	TRBD1	CASTRTGNVDGYTF	TGTGCCAGCACTCGGACAGGGAACGTCGATGGCTACACCTTC
-	TRBJ1-2	TRBV2	-	CASSVKLGGGYTF	TGTGCCAGCAGCGTTAAGCTCGGAGGGGGCTACACCTTC
-	TRBJ1-5	TRBV6-5	-	CASSYSPGAGQPQHF	TGTGCCAGCAGTTACTCCCCAGGGGCGGGACAGCCCCAGCATTTT
-	TRBJ1-1	TRBV7-3	TRBD1	CASSSYVGGGHMNTEAFF	TGTGCCAGCAGCTCGTATGTTGGAGGGGGCCACATGAACACTGAAGCTTTCTTT
-	TRBJ2-2	TRBV24-1	-	CATSDLGGSAYTGELFF	TGTGCCACCAGTGATTTGGGGGGGAGCGCTTACACCGGGGAGCTGTTTTTT
-	TRBJ1-5	TRBV27	-	CASSLSGPYSNQPQHF	TGTGCCAGCAGTTTATCTGGCCCATATAGCAATCAGCCCCAGCATTTT
-	TRBJ2-3	TRBV4-1	TRBD2	CASSFPGTSGGSTDTQYF	TGCGCCAGCAGCTTCCCCGGGACTAGCGGGGGTAGCACAGATACGCAGTATTTT
-	TRBJ2-1	TRBV6-5	TRBD2	CASRPGTSGREQFF	TGTGCCAGCAGGCCCGGGACTAGCGGGAGGGAGCAGTTCTTC
-	TRBJ1-3	TRBV19	-	CASTHLTGPSGNTIYF	TGTGCCAGTACCCATTTGACAGGACCCTCTGGAAACACCATATATTTT
-	TRBJ1-5	TRBV5-6	TRBD1	CASSSTGTKQPQHF	TGTGCCAGCAGCTCGACAGGGACGAAACAGCCCCAGCATTTT
-	TRBJ2-5	TRBV28	-	CASFGAQETQYF	TGTGCCAGCTTTGGGGCGCAAGAGACCCAGTACTTC
-	TRBJ2-5	TRBV28	-	CASRSGPMRETQYF	TGTGCCAGCAGGAGCGGACCTATGAGGGAGACCCAGTACTTC